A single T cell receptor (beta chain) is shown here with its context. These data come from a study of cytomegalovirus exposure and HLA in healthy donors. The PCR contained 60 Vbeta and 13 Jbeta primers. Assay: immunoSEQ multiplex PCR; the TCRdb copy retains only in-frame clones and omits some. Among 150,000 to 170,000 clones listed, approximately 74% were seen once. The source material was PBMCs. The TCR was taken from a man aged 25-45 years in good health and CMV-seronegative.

CDR3 nucleotides: TGTGCCACCAGCAGCCTGGACAGTTGGAGCTCTGGGGCCAACGTCCTGACTTTC. It yields the protein CATSSLDSWSSGANVLTF. The chain combines TRBV15 with TRBJ2-6; tentative D call: TRBD1 (6 bases). Germline V gives CDR1 LNHNV, CDR2 YYDKDF (reference sequence). Trimming left V 3 bases short and J 0 bases short, with 15 bases between. The CDR3 has 18 residues. Complete variable domain (other parts from reference TRBV15 and TRBJ2-6): DAMVIQNPRYQVTQFGKPVTLSCSQTLNHNVMYWYQQKSSQAPKLLFHYYDKDFNNEADTPDNFQSRRPNTSFCFLDIRSPGLGDTAMYLCATSSLDSWSSGANVLTFGAGSRLTVL.